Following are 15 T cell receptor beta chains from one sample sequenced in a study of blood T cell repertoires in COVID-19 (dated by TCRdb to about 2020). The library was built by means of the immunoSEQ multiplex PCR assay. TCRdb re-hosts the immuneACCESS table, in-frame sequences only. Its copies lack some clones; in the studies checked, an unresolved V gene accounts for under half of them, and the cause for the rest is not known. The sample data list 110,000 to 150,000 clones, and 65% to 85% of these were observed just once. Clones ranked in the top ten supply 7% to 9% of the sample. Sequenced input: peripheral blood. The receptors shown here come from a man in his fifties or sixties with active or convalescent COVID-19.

CDR3 loop: CASSSGGSPLHF. The CDR3 region has the DNA TGTGCCAGCAGTTCAGGGGGATCACCCCTCCACTTT. The J gene is TRBJ1-6, the V gene TRBV12-3 or TRBV12-4, with 7 nucleotides matching TRBD1. V lost 4 bases, J lost 10 bases, and 1 base stayed unmatched. CDR3 length: 12 residues.

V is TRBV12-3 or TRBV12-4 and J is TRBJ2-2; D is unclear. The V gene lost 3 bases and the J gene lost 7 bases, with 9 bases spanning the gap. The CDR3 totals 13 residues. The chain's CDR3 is CASSLHEDGELFF. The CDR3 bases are TGTGCCAGCAGTTTGCACGAGGACGGGGAGCTGTTTTTT.

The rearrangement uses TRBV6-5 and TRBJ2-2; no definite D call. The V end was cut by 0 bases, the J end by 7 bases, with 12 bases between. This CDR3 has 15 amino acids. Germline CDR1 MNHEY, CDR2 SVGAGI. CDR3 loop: CASSYSKSADGELFF. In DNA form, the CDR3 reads TGTGCCAGCAGTTACTCGAAGTCGGCGGACGGGGAGCTGTTTTTT.

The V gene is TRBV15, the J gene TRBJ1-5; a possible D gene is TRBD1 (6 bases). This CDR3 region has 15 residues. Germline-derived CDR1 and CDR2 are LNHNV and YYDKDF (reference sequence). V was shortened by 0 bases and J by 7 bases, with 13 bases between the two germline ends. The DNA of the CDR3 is TGTGCCACCAGCAGAGATCAGGGGATGGGGCAGCCCCAGCATTTT. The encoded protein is CATSRDQGMGQPQHF.

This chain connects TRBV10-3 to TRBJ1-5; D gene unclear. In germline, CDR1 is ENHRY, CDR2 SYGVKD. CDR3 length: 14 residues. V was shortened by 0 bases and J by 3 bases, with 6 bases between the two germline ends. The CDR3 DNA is TGTGCCATCAGTGAGTCAGGAGACAATCAGCCCCAGCATTTT. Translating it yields CAISESGDNQPQHF.

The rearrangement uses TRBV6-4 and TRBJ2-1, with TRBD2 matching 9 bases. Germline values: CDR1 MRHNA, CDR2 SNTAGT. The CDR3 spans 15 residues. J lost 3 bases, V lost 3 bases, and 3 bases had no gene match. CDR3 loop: CASSEMTSGYNEQFF. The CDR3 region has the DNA TGTGCCAGCAGTGAAATGACTAGCGGCTACAATGAGCAGTTCTTC.

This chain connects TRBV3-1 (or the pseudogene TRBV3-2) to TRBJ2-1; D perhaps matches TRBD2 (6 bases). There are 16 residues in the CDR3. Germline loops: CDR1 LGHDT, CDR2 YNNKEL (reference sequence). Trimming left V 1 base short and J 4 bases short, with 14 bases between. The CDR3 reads CASSQASLAPYNEQFF. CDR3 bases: TGTGCCAGCAGCCAAGCGTCCCTAGCGCCGTACAATGAGCAGTTCTTC.

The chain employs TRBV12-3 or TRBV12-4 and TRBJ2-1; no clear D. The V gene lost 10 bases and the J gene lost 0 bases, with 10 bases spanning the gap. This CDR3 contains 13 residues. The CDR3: CATTESSYNEQFF. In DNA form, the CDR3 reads TGTGCCACCACCGAGAGCTCCTACAATGAGCAGTTCTTC.

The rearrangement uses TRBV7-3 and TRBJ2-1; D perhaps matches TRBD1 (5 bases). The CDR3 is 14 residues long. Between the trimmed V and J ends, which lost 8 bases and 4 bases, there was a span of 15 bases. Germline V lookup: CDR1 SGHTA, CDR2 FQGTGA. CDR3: CASPRARVYNEQFF. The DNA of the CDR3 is TGTGCCAGCCCCAGGGCTAGAGTATACAATGAGCAGTTCTTC.

CDR3: CAWADFGEKLFF. The CDR3 DNA is TGTGCCTGGGCCGACTTTGGAGAAAAACTGTTTTTT. The chain has TRBV30 and TRBJ1-4, with D uncertain. Deletions cut 5 bases from V and 8 bases from J, with 12 bases between. The CDR3 loop spans 12 amino acids. Germline V lookup: CDR1 GTSNPN, CDR2 SVGIG (reference sequence). The full variable domain, with the rest looked up from reference TRBV30 and TRBJ1-4, is SQTIHQWPATLVQPVGSPLSLECTVEGTSNPNLYWYRQAAGRGLQLLFYSVGIGQISSEVPQNLSASRPQDRQFILSSKKLLLSDSGFYLCAWADFGEKLFFGSGTQLSVL.

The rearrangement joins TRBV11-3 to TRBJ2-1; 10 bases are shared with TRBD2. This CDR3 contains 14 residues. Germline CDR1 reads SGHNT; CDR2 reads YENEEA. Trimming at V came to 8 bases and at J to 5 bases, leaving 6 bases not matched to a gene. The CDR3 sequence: CASAGTSENNEQFF. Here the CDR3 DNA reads TGTGCCAGCGCCGGGACTAGCGAAAACAATGAGCAGTTCTTC.

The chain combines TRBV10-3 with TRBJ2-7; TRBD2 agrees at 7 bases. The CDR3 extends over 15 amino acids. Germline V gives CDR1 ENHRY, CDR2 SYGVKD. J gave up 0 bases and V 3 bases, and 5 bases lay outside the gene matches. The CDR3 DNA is TGTGCCATCAGTGACCCTAGCGGTACCTCCTACGAGCAGTACTTC. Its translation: CAISDPSGTSYEQYF.

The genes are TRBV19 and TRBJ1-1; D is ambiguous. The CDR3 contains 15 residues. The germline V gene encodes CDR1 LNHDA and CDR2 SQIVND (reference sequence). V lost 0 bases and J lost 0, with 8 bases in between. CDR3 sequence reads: CASSIDNGLNTEAFF. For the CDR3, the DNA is TGTGCCAGTAGTATAGATAACGGTCTGAACACTGAAGCTTTCTTT.

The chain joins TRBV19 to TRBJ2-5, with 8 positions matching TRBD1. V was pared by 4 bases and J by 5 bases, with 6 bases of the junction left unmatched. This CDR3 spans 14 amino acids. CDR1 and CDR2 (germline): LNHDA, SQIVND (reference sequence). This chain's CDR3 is CASSTQQGVETQYF. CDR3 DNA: TGTGCCAGTAGTACCCAACAGGGGGTGGAGACCCAGTACTTC.

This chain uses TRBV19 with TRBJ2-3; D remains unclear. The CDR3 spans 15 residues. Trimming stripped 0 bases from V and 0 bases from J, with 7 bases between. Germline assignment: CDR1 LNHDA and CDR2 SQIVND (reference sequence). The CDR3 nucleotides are TGTGCCAGTAGTATAGAGCGGTCAAGCACAGATACGCAGTATTTT. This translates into CASSIERSSTDTQYF.